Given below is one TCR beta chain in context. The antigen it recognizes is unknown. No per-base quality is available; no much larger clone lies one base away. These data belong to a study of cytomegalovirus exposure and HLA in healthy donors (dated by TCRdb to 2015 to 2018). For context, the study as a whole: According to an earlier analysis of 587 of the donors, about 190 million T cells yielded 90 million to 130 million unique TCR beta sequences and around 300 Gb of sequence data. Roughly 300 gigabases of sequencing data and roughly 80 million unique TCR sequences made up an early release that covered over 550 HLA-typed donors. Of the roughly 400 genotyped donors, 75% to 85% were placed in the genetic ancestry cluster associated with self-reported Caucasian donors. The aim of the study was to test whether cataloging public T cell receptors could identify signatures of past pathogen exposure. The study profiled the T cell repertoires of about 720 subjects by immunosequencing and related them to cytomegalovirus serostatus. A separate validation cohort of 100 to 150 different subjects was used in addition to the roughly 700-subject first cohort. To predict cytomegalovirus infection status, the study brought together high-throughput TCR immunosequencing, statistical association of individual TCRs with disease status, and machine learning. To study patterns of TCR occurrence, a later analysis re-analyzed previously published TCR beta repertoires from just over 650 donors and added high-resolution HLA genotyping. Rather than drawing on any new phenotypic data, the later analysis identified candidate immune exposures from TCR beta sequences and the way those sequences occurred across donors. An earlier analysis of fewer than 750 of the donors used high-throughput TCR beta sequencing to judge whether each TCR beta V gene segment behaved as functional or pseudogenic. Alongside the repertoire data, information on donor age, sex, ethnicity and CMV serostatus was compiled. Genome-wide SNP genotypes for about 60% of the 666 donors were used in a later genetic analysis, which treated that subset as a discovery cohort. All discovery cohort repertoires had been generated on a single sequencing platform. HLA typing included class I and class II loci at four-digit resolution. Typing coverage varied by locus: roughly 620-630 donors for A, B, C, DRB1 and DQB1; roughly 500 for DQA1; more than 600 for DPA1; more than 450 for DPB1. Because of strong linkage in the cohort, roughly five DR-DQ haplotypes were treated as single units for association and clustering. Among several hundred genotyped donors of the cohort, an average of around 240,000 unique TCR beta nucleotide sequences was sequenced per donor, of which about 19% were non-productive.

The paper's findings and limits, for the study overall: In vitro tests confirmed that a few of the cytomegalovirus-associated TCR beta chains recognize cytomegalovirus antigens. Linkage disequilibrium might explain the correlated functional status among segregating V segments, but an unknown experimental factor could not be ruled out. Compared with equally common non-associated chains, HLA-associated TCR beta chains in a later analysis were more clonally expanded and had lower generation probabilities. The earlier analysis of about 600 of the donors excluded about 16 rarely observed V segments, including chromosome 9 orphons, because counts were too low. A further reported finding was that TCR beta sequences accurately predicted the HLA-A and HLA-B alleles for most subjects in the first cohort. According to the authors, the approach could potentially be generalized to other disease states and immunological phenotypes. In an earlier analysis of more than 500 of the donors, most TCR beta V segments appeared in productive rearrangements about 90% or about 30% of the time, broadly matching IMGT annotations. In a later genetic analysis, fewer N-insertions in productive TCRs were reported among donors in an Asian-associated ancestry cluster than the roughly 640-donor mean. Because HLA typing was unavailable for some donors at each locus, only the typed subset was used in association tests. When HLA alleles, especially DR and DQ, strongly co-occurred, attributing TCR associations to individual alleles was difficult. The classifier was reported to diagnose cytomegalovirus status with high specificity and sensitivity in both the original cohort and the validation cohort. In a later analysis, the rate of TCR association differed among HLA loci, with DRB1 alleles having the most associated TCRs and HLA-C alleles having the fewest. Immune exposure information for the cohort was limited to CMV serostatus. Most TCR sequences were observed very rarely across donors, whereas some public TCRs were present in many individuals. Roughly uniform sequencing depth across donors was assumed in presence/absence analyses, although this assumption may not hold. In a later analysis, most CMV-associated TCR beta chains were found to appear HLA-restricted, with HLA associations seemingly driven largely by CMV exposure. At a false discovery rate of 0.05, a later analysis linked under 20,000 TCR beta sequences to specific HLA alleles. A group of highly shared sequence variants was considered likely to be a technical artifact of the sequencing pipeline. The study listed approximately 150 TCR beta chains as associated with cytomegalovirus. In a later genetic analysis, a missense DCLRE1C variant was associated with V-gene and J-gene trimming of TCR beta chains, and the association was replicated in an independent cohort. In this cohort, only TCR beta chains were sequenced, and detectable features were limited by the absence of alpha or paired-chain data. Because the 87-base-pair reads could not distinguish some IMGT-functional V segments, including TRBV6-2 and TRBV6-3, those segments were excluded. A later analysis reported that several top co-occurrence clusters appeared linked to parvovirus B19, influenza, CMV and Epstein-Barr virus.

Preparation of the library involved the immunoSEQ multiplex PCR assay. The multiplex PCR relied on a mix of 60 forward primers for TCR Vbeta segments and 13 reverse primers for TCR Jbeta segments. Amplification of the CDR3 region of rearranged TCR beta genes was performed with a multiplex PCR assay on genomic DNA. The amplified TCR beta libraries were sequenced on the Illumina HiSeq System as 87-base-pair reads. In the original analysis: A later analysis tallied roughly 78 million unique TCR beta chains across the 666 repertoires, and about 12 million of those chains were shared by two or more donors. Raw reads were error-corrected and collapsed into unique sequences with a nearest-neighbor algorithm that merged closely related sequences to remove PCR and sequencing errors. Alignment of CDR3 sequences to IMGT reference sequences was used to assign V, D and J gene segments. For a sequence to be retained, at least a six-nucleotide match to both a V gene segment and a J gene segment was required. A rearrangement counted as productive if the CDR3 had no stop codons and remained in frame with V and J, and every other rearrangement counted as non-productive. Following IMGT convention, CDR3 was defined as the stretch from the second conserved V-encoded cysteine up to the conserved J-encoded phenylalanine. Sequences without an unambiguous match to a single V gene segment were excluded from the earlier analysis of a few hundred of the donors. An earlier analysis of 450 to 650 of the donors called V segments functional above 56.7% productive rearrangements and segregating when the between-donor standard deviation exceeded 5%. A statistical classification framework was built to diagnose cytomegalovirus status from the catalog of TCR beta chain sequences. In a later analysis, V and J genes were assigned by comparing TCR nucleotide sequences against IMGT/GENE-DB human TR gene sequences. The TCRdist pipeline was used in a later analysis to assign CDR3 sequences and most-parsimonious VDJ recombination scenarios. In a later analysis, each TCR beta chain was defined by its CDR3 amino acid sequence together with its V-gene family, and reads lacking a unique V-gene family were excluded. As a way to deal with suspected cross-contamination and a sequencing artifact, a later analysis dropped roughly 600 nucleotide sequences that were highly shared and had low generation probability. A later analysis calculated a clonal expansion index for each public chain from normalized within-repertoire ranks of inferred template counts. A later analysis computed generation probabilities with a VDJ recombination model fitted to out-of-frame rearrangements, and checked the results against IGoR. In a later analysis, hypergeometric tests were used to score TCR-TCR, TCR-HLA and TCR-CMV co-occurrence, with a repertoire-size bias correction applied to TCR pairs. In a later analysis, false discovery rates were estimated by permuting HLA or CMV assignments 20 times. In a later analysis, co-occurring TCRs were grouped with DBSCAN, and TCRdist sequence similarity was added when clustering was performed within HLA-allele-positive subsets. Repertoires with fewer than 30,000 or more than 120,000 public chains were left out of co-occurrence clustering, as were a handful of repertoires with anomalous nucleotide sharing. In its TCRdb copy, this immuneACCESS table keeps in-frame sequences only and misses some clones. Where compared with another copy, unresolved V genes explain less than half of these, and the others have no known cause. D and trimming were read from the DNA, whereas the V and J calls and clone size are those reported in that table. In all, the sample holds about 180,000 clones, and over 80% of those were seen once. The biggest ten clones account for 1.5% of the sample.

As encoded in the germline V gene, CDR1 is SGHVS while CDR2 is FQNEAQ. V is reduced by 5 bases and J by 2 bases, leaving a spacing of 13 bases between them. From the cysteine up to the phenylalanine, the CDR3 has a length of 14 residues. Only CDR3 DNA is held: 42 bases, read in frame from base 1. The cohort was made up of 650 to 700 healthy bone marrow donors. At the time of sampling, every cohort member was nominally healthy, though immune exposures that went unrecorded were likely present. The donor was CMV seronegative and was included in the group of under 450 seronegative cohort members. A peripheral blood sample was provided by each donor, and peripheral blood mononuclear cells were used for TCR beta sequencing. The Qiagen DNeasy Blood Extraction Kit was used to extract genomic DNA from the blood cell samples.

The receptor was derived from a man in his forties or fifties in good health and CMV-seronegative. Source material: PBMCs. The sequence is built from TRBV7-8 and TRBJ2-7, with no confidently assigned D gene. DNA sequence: TGTGCCAGCAGCGCCCGGTGGGCGACCTACGAGCAGTACTTC. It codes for CASSARWATYEQYF.